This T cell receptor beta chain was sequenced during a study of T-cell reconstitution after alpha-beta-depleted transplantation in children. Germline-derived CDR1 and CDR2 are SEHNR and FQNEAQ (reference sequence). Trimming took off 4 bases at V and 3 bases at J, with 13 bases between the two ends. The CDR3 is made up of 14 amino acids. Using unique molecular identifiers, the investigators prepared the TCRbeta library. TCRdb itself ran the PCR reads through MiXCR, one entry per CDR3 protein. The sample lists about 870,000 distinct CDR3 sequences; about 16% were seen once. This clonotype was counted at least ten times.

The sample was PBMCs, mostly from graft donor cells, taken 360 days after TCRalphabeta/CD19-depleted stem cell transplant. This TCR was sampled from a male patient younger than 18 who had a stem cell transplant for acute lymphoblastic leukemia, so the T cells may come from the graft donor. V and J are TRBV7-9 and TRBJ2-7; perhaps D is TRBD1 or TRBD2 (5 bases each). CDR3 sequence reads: CASSYEGSSYEQYF. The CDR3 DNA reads TGTGCCAGCAGCTACGAGGGGTCCAGCTACGAGCAGTACTTC.